This TCR beta chain was identified during a study of blood T cell repertoires in COVID-19. Looking at the study overall: Acute-phase and convalescent COVID-19 samples originated in the United States, Italy and Spain. From T cells, B-cell-depleted T cells, or PBMCs came the material, which was cDNA or gDNA.

The authors' processing: Amplification with reference gene primers provided the estimates of nucleated cell counts. Only in-frame clones appear in the TCRdb table, and some are missing; sequencing was by immunoSEQ multiplex PCR. V and J calls plus clone size are reproduced from that table; the DNA served to infer D and trimming. Among 110,000 or so clones listed, roughly 80% were seen once. This CDR3 contains 15 residues. Trimming at V came to 8 bases and at J to 3 bases, leaving 11 bases not matched to a gene. Germline lookup yields CDR1 MNHNY and CDR2 SVGAGI (reference sequence). The clonotype was recovered from a middle-aged man with acute or convalescent COVID-19. Sequenced input: peripheral blood. This sequence joins TRBV6-6 and TRBJ2-7, with 9 bases aligning to TRBD1. CDR3 nucleotide sequence: TGTGCCAGCCAACTAACGGGGACAGGGAACTACGAGCAGTACTTC. It encodes CASQLTGTGNYEQYF.